Each of the 29 T cell receptor beta chains below was sequenced from the same sample in a study of cytomegalovirus exposure and HLA in healthy donors. Use of 60 Vbeta and 13 Jbeta primers characterized the PCR. Assay: immunoSEQ multiplex PCR; the TCRdb copy retains only in-frame clones and omits some. There are 120,000 to 150,000 clones in the sample; around 70% occur only once, and approximately 2.1% lies in the top ten. Sequenced sample: PBMCs. Source of these receptors: a middle-aged man in good health and CMV-seronegative.

The chain joins TRBV11-3 to TRBJ2-2; TRBD2 aligns across 12 bases. Germline CDR1 is SGHNT and CDR2 is YENEEA. This CDR3 has 19 amino acids. Unmatched junction bases numbered 11, after V lost 1 base and J lost 5 bases. The CDR3 nucleotides read TGTGCCAGCAGCTTAGTCGGTTCCGGGACTAGCGGGTTTACCGGGGAGCTGTTTTTT. Protein sequence: CASSLVGSGTSGFTGELFF.

This clone was counted a single time. The chain is built from TRBV5-1 and TRBJ2-2; a weak D match, TRBD2 (6 bases). The CDR3 totals 15 residues. From germline, CDR1 is SGHRS and CDR2 YFSETQ. V shed 2 bases and J shed 5 bases, with 13 bases lying between them. CDR3 amino acids: CASSLLGGETGELFF. CDR3 nucleotides: TGCGCCAGCAGCTTACTGGGAGGAGAAACCGGGGAGCTGTTTTTT. The full variable domain, completed using reference TRBV5-1 and TRBJ2-2, is KAGVTQTPRYLIKTRGQQVTLSCSPISGHRSVSWYQQTPGQGLQFLFEYFSETQRNKGNFPGRFSGRQFSNSRSEMNVSTLELGDSALYLCASSLLGGETGELFFGEGSRLTVL.

This clone was seen a handful of times. This chain uses TRBV19 with TRBJ2-3; TRBD2 matches at 7 bases. V was clipped by 1 base and J by 0 bases; unmatched bases: 1. This CDR3 has 15 amino acids. Germline V gene lookup returns CDR1 LNHDA and CDR2 SQIVND (reference sequence). The CDR3 here is CASSIAGGSTDTQYF. The CDR3 coding sequence is TGTGCCAGTAGTATAGCGGGGGGAAGCACAGATACGCAGTATTTT.

V and J are TRBV6-5 and TRBJ1-2, with 7 bases identical to TRBD1. CDR1 is MNHEY, CDR2 SVGAGI, per germline. With V trimmed by 6 bases and J by 5 bases, 6 bases remained unmatched. This CDR3 is built from 13 residues. The CDR3 region is CASSSQGGYGYTF. For the CDR3, the DNA is TGTGCCAGCAGCTCCCAGGGGGGTTATGGCTACACCTTC.

V gene TRBV9 combines with J gene TRBJ1-1, with 12 bases that match TRBD1. The CDR3 totals 15 residues. V was clipped by 3 bases and J by 5 bases; unmatched bases: 5. Germline V gene sequence: CDR1 SGDLS, CDR2 YYNGEE. The chain's CDR3 is CASSGDRGPRTEAFF. The CDR3 DNA reads as TGTGCCAGCAGCGGGGACAGGGGGCCGCGGACTGAAGCTTTCTTT.

This clone has only a few counts. An end of the junction differs from the germline gene, which may be a read error. The chain joins TRBV2 to TRBJ1-2, with D perhaps TRBD1 (6 bases). This CDR3 comprises 13 residues. Per germline, CDR1 SNHLY and CDR2 FYNNEI. CDR3 sequence: CASRPQGNYGYPF. CDR3 coding DNA: TGTGCCAGCAGACCCCAGGGGAACTATGGCTACCCCTTC.

CDR3 in amino acids: CASSGLAGNYEQFF. The CDR3 region has the DNA TGTGCCAGCAGTGGACTAGCGGGTAACTATGAGCAGTTCTTC. The V and J genes are TRBV6-4 and TRBJ2-1; 10 bases are shared with TRBD2. This CDR3 is built from 14 residues. V shed 4 bases, J shed 8 bases, and the junction held 5 bases outside the gene matches. Germline CDR1 and CDR2: MRHNA and SNTAGT.

The chain carries TRBV29-1 and TRBJ2-3; D might be TRBD1 (5 bases). The CDR3 is 14 residues long. V lost 0 bases and J 2 bases, leaving 9 bases between the germline ends. Germline CDR1 SQVTM, CDR2 ANQGSEA. CDR3 protein: CSVEDVGPTDTQYF. The CDR3 DNA sequence: TGCAGCGTTGAAGATGTGGGGCCCACAGATACGCAGTATTTT.

The chain uses TRBV6-5 and TRBJ2-7; 8 positions agree with TRBD2. The CDR3 length is 15 residues. Per the germline V gene, CDR1 is MNHEY and CDR2 is SVGAGI. The V segment lost 5 bases and the J segment 4 bases; nucleotides outside the gene matches: 10. The DNA for the CDR3 is TGTGCCAGCAGTGCCCCGGGACTAGGGCTTTACGAGCAGTACTTC. Translation gives CASSAPGLGLYEQYF.

J is TRBJ2-3 and V is TRBV7-2; 9 bases agree with TRBD2. The V and J ends lost 4 bases and 5 bases, in that order; junction bases with no gene match: 10. Germline CDR1 and CDR2: SGHTA and FQGNSA. This CDR3 spans 16 amino acids. This CDR3 is CASSSQTSGFKDTQYF. The CDR3 DNA follows: TGTGCCAGCAGCTCCCAAACTAGCGGGTTTAAAGATACGCAGTATTTT.

This clone was detected a few times. The chain employs TRBV7-6 and TRBJ2-1; perhaps D is TRBD1 or TRBD2 (9 bases each). V was pared by 5 bases and J by 8 bases, with 25 bases between. This CDR3 region has 17 residues. In germline, CDR1 is SGHVS, CDR2 FNYEAQ. CDR3 in amino acids: CASSAGTGPGGGDEQFF. The CDR3 coding sequence is TGTGCCAGCAGCGCCGGGACAGGGCCCGGCGGGGGGGATGAGCAGTTCTTC.

This clone has just one count. The genes are TRBV6-5 and TRBJ1-1; D not certain. V lost 0 bases and J 11 bases, leaving 19 bases between the germline ends. The CDR3 contains 15 residues. The germline CDR1 and CDR2 sequences are MNHEY and SVGAGI. The CDR3 loop is CASSYSARAARWAFF. CDR3 coding DNA: TGTGCCAGCAGTTACTCGGCGAGGGCGGCCCGGTGGGCTTTCTTT.

The rearrangement links TRBV15 to TRBJ1-3; perhaps TRBD1 as D (5 bases). Germline CDR1 LNHNV, CDR2 YYDKDF (reference sequence). V gave up 4 bases and J gave up 0 bases, with 10 bases separating them. This CDR3 has 15 residues. CDR3 region: CATSTGLSSGNTIYF. The CDR3 coding sequence is TGTGCCACCAGCACAGGGCTATCCTCTGGAAACACCATATATTTT.

This clone turned up a few times. The gene calls are TRBV9 and TRBJ1-1; D not resolved. There are 15 residues in the CDR3. V was clipped by 4 bases and J by 6 bases, with 19 bases between them. Germline-derived CDR1 and CDR2 are SGDLS and YYNGEE. The CDR3 nucleotides read TGTGCCAGCAGCCCTAAGGACTCCCAAGACCCTGAAGCTTTCTTT. Protein sequence: CASSPKDSQDPEAFF.

The chain is built from TRBV5-8 and TRBJ1-2; TRBD1 matches 9 bases. V dropped 0 bases and J dropped 5; count of bases not matched to a gene: 5. CDR3 length: 15 residues. Germline V CDR1 and CDR2: SGHTS, YDEGEE. The CDR3 here is CASSLVGTGSYGYTF. CDR3 nucleotides: TGTGCCAGCAGCTTGGTGGGGACAGGGAGTTATGGCTACACCTTC.

This chain joins TRBV4-1 and TRBJ2-1; maybe TRBD2 (6 bases). From germline, CDR1 is MGHRA and CDR2 YSYEKL. This CDR3 spans 19 amino acids. V lost 0 bases to trimming and J lost 4 bases, with 22 bases between them. The CDR3 DNA follows: TGCGCCAGCAGCCAAGATCTTTGGCGGAGTAGCGGACTATACAATGAGCAGTTCTTC. As protein: CASSQDLWRSSGLYNEQFF.

The chain employs TRBV11-2 and TRBJ2-5; 10 bases match TRBD2. After removal of 7 bases from V and 4 bases from J, the junction contained 9 bases not matched to a gene. Germline V gene sequence: CDR1 SGHAT, CDR2 FQNNGV. This CDR3 has 15 residues. The chain's CDR3 is CASNLAGAVRETQYF. The CDR3 DNA reads as TGTGCCAGCAATCTAGCGGGAGCGGTACGAGAGACCCAGTACTTC.

The V and J genes are TRBV10-3 and TRBJ2-5; 8 bases align to TRBD1. CDR1 and CDR2 from the germline V gene are ENHRY and SYGVKD. CDR3 length: 14 residues. The ends lost 3 bases at V and 3 bases at J; junction bases unmatched: 3. The CDR3 sequence: CAISEGQGEETQYF. For the CDR3, the DNA is TGTGCCATCAGTGAAGGACAGGGAGAAGAGACCCAGTACTTC.

The chain employs TRBV30 and TRBJ2-1, with 12 bases lining up with TRBD2. Looked up from germline, CDR1 is GTSNPN and CDR2 is SVGIG (reference sequence). The V segment lost 1 base and the J segment 4 bases; nucleotides outside the gene matches: 2. CDR3 length equals 15 residues. The CDR3 DNA is TGTGCCTGGAGTGGACTAGCGGGAGAGTACAATGAGCAGTTCTTC. This translates into CAWSGLAGEYNEQFF.

The chain recombines TRBV6-5 with TRBJ2-1; D remains ambiguous. Trimming took 7 bases from V and 9 from J, leaving 13 bases between them. This CDR3 has 12 residues. Germline CDR1 MNHEY, CDR2 SVGAGI. CDR3 sequence: CASTVVGGEQFF. CDR3 DNA sequence: TGTGCCAGCACGGTAGTCGGCGGTGAGCAGTTCTTC.

This chain joins TRBV28 and TRBJ2-5; D gene ambiguous. With 6 bases removed from V and 5 bases from J, the gap between germline ends came to 7 bases. Germline values: CDR1 MDHEN, CDR2 SYDVKM. The CDR3 totals 11 residues. The CDR3 DNA follows: TGTGCCAGCAGGGGCGAGGAGACCCAGTACTTC. This encodes CASRGEETQYF.

The CDR3 protein is CASSQTLGSYEQYF. DNA of the CDR3: TGCGCCAGCAGCCAAACATTGGGCTCCTACGAGCAGTACTTC. This sequence joins TRBV4-1 and TRBJ2-5; no definite D call. The better agreement between TRBJ2-7 and the DNA end casts doubt on the J call. Per the germline V gene, CDR1 is MGHRA and CDR2 is YSYEKL. This CDR3 has 14 residues.

This chain links TRBV15 with TRBJ1-5, with 10 bases that match TRBD1. CDR1 is LNHNV, CDR2 YYDKDF, per germline (reference sequence). V was clipped by 8 bases and J by 5 bases; unmatched bases: 12. The CDR3 loop spans 16 amino acids. CDR3 region: CATQTSDRGVDQPQHF. The CDR3 nucleotides read TGTGCCACCCAAACTTCGGACAGGGGGGTAGATCAGCCCCAGCATTTT.

V usage is TRBV2 and J usage is TRBJ2-3; D not resolved. V gave up 7 bases and J gave up 4 bases, with 18 bases separating them. The CDR3 has 15 amino acids. In germline, CDR1 is SNHLY, CDR2 FYNNEI. The CDR3 coding sequence is TGTGCCAGCAATCCGGGTTATAGATTAGCAGATACGCAGTATTTT. This sequence encodes CASNPGYRLADTQYF.

V and J are TRBV5-1 and TRBJ1-1, with 8 bases identical to TRBD1. There are 16 residues in the CDR3. Germline V lookup: CDR1 SGHRS, CDR2 YFSETQ. V gave up 4 bases and J gave up 0 bases; unmatched junction bases: 8. CDR3 protein: CASSPRTGRVNTEAFF. In nucleotides, the CDR3 is TGCGCCAGCAGCCCCAGGACAGGGAGAGTGAACACTGAAGCTTTCTTT.

The chain is built from TRBV15 and TRBJ2-7, with a weak D call TRBD1 (5 bases). Looked up from germline, CDR1 is LNHNV and CDR2 is YYDKDF (reference sequence). V lost 0 bases, J lost 0 bases, and 9 bases lay in between. CDR3 length equals 15 residues. The DNA for the CDR3 is TGTGCCACCAGCAGAGAGAAGGACAACTCCTACGAGCAGTACTTC. It translates to CATSREKDNSYEQYF.

The chain carries TRBV7-2 and TRBJ1-3, with TRBD1 as a possible D gene (6 bases). Germline CDR1 reads SGHTA; CDR2 reads FQGNSA. V lost 5 bases and J lost 3, with 14 bases in between. The CDR3 length is 15 residues. CDR3 loop: CASSPGAVLGNTIYF. For the CDR3, the DNA is TGTGCCAGCAGCCCAGGGGCCGTACTTGGAAACACCATATATTTT.

The genes are TRBV10-1 and TRBJ2-1; D ambiguous. The germline CDR1 and CDR2 sequences are WNHNN and SYGVQD (reference sequence). This CDR3 has 16 amino acids. Trimming cost V 9 bases and J 0 bases, with 18 bases left between them. CDR3 residues: CASPLVGDSSYNEQFF. As DNA, the CDR3 is TGCGCCAGTCCCCTTGTGGGCGATAGCTCCTACAATGAGCAGTTCTTC.

The chain joins TRBV2 to TRBJ2-5; D may be TRBD2 (5 bases). The J call is in doubt because the DNA end fits TRBJ2-7 better. The CDR3 has 13 amino acids. From germline, CDR1 is SNHLY and CDR2 FYNNEI. Here the CDR3 reads CASSEIGVYEQYF. The CDR3 DNA is TGTGCCAGCAGTGAGATCGGGGTCTACGAGCAGTACTTC.